These 18 T cell receptor beta chains share one sample of origin, sequenced in a study of blood T cells in healthy people across ages. Using a J-beta primer mix together with a sample-barcoded 5' primer, a second PCR was run for about 6 to 12 cycles. TCRdb recomputed calls from the 5' RACE reads with MiXCR, one row per CDR3 protein. The table records 850,000 to 1,100,000 distinct CDR3 sequences, 35% to 40% of them present only once. Sequenced material: blood. These receptors were taken from a man younger than 35 in good health.

The V call is TRBV12-3 or TRBV12-4, the J call TRBJ1-1; 7 bases align to TRBD1. The CDR3 is made up of 14 amino acids. Losses at the gene ends were 7 bases for V and 7 bases for J; bases not matched to a gene: 12. This chain's CDR3 is CASNKGTDHREAFF. The CDR3 region has the DNA TGTGCCAGCAACAAAGGGACAGATCACCGTGAAGCTTTCTTT.

This chain uses TRBV11-1 with TRBJ2-1; no reliable D call. Germline V gene data show CDR1 as SGHAT and CDR2 as FQDESV (reference sequence). The V and J ends lost 5 bases and 1 base respectively, with 9 bases between them. The CDR3 length is 14 residues. In DNA form, the CDR3 reads TGTGCCAGCAGCATGGGTCAATCCTACAATGAGCAGTTCTTC. It is translated as CASSMGQSYNEQFF. Together with reference TRBV11-1 and TRBJ2-1, the CDR3 gives the full variable domain: EAEVAQSPRYKITEKSQAVAFWCDPISGHATLYWYRQILGQGPELLVQFQDESVVDDSQLPKDRFSAERLKGVDSTLKIQPAELGDSAMYLCASSMGQSYNEQFFGPGTRLTVL.

This clonotype was seen a few times. The V and J genes are TRBV3-1 and TRBJ1-2, with no clear D. The V end lost 1 base, the J end lost 0 bases, and 15 bases lay between the germline ends. Germline V CDR1 and CDR2: LGHDT, YNNKEL (reference sequence). CDR3 length: 17 amino acids. CDR3 loop: CASSQGIGPISNYGYTF. The CDR3 bases are TGTGCCAGCAGCCAAGGGATCGGGCCCATTTCTAACTATGGCTACACCTTC.

The V gene is TRBV7-2, the J gene TRBJ1-1; D is unclear. CDR1 SGHTA and CDR2 FQGNSA come from the germline V gene. This CDR3 has 14 residues. Trimming stripped 4 bases from V and 0 bases from J, with 9 bases between. This CDR3 is CASSCGVLNTEAFF. The CDR3 DNA follows: TGTGCCAGCAGCTGTGGGGTTCTGAACACTGAAGCTTTCTTT.

This clonotype was recorded a few times. The rearrangement uses TRBV12-3 or TRBV12-4 and TRBJ1-2; D perhaps matches TRBD1 (6 bases). Trimming shortened V by 6 bases and J by 8 bases, and 19 bases separated the two germline ends. The CDR3 has 14 amino acids. This CDR3 is CASSPNRVPRGYTF. The CDR3 DNA reads TGTGCCAGCAGCCCCAACAGGGTCCCTAGAGGCTACACCTTC.

The gene calls are TRBV28 and TRBJ1-2, with TRBD1 matching 10 bases. In germline, CDR1 is MDHEN, CDR2 SYDVKM. V shed 3 bases, J shed 6 bases, and the junction held 10 bases outside the gene matches. This CDR3 has 16 amino acids. The CDR3 sequence: CASSLEWDRGWDGYTF. DNA for the CDR3: TGTGCCAGCAGTTTGGAGTGGGACAGGGGTTGGGATGGCTACACCTTC.

The J gene is TRBJ2-1, the V gene TRBV5-4; a possible D gene is TRBD2 (5 bases). V was cut by 1 base and J by 3 bases, with 14 bases left in between. CDR1 SGHNT and CDR2 YYREEE come from the germline V gene (reference sequence). This CDR3 is built from 16 residues. The CDR3 here is CASSLKRETRYNEQFF. The CDR3 region has the DNA TGTGCCAGCAGCTTGAAGAGGGAAACTCGCTACAATGAGCAGTTCTTC.

This clonotype was found a few times. CDR3 region: CASSRTLQGANGDTQYF. CDR3 in DNA: TGTGCCAGCAGTCGGACCTTACAGGGGGCAAATGGAGATACGCAGTATTTT. The V call is TRBV3-1, the J call TRBJ2-3; 9 bases map to TRBD1. The CDR3 is 17 residues long. The V gene end was trimmed by 6 bases and the J gene end by 5 bases; junction bases not matched to a gene: 15. Looked up from germline, CDR1 is LGHDT and CDR2 is YNNKEL (reference sequence).

This clonotype was seen a single time. The chain joins TRBV7-2 to TRBJ2-2, with D perhaps TRBD2 (5 bases). The CDR3 has 13 residues. V was cut by 5 bases and J by 8 bases, with 12 bases left in between. Germline assignment: CDR1 SGHTA and CDR2 FQGNSA. The CDR3 spells CASSDVRRGELFF. The CDR3 coding sequence is TGTGCCAGCAGCGACGTCAGGAGGGGGGAGCTGTTTTTT.

This chain links TRBV10-3 with TRBJ2-2; TRBD1 agrees at 10 bases. Trimming at V came to 11 bases and at J to 1 base, leaving 7 bases not matched to a gene. This CDR3 spans 15 amino acids. Germline V CDR1 and CDR2: ENHRY, SYGVKD. This CDR3 reads CASLGTGENTGELFF. The CDR3, as DNA: TGTGCCTCGCTTGGGACAGGGGAGAACACCGGGGAGCTGTTTTTT.

This clonotype was counted between two and nine times. The chain couples TRBV7-2 to TRBJ1-2; 7 bases align to TRBD1. Germline assignment: CDR1 SGHTA and CDR2 FQGNSA. The trim removed 5 bases at V and 0 bases at J, leaving 9 bases unmatched. This CDR3 has 16 amino acids. This CDR3 is CASSPWTGRPNYGYTF. The DNA for the CDR3 is TGTGCCAGCAGCCCCTGGACAGGACGGCCTAACTATGGCTACACCTTC.

This clonotype was picked up a small number of times. The rearrangement links TRBV7-9 to TRBJ1-1, with D maybe TRBD1 (6 bases). Germline V CDR1 and CDR2: SEHNR, FQNEAQ (reference sequence). The V and J ends lost 4 bases and 2 bases respectively, with 11 bases between them. CDR3 length equals 14 residues. In DNA, the CDR3 is TGTGCCAGCAGCTCGATACAGGGCAACACTGAAGCTTTCTTT. Translating gives CASSSIQGNTEAFF.

The DNA for the CDR3 is TGTGCCAGCAGCCAAGATAACCGCCGAGAGACCCAGTACTTC. Translating gives CASSQDNRRETQYF. The chain has TRBV3-1 and TRBJ2-5, with D unclear. Germline-derived CDR1 and CDR2 are LGHDT and YNNKEL (reference sequence). Trimming shortened V by 0 bases and J by 4 bases, and 9 bases separated the two germline ends. This CDR3 spans 14 amino acids.

This clonotype was seen a few times. The chain uses TRBV7-2 and TRBJ1-2; maybe TRBD1 (5 bases). The CDR3 is made up of 16 amino acids. Germline-derived CDR1 and CDR2 are SGHTA and FQGNSA. V was clipped by 2 bases and J by 4 bases, with 17 bases between them. DNA for the CDR3: TGTGCCAGCAGCTTAACCCCGCAGGGAACAGGCTATGGCTACACCTTC. Translation gives CASSLTPQGTGYGYTF.

This clonotype showed up just a few times. The rearrangement uses TRBV4-1 and TRBJ1-2, with TRBD1 as a possible D gene (5 bases). The CDR3 runs to 15 residues. The germline CDR1 and CDR2 sequences are MGHRA and YSYEKL. The V gene lost 0 bases and the J gene lost 4 bases, with 12 bases spanning the gap. The CDR3 is CASSQDRRGGYGYTF. The CDR3 nucleotides are TGCGCCAGCAGCCAAGATCGCCGGGGCGGCTATGGCTACACCTTC.

Only a few counts were recorded for this clonotype. The rearrangement uses TRBV30 and TRBJ2-5; 9 nucleotides line up with TRBD2. V was pared by 5 bases and J by 4 bases, with 5 bases of the junction left unmatched. This CDR3 is 13 amino acids long. Per germline, CDR1 GTSNPN and CDR2 SVGIG (reference sequence). CDR3 DNA sequence: TGTGCCTGGGCGGGGGGGCCCGGAGAGACCCAGTACTTC. Translating gives CAWAGGPGETQYF.

This clonotype was recorded many times. The V call is TRBV12-3 or TRBV12-4, the J call TRBJ1-1, with TRBD1 matching over 8 bases. Trimming took 1 base from V and 4 from J; bases not matched to a gene: 5. The CDR3 is 15 residues long. CDR3 DNA sequence: TGTGCCAGCAGTTTAGGATCAGGGGGCATCACTGAAGCTTTCTTT. Encoded protein: CASSLGSGGITEAFF.

The chain recombines TRBV10-3 with TRBJ1-4, with 10 nucleotides matching TRBD1. The J segment lost 7 bases and the V segment lost 5 bases, leaving 10 bases of the junction unmatched. CDR1 ENHRY and CDR2 SYGVKD come from the germline V gene. The CDR3 is 16 residues long. CDR3 protein: CAISPGQGPAGEKLFF. CDR3 DNA sequence: TGTGCCATCAGTCCGGGACAGGGGCCCGCTGGTGAAAAACTGTTTTTT.